A single sample gave rise to the 11 T cell receptor beta chains below, sequenced in a study of early T cells in non-severe SARS-CoV-2 infection. TCRdb re-called the 5' RACE reads with MiXCR, one entry per CDR3 protein. The sample lists roughly 49,000 distinct CDR3 sequences, about 4% seen once, with around 5.5% in the top ten. Sequences were obtained from whole blood. Receptor source: an adult who was a healthcare worker with PCR-confirmed SARS-CoV-2 infection or an uninfected control (not recorded which).

This clonotype was observed at least ten times. J is TRBJ2-2 and V is TRBV7-3, with 12 bases aligning to TRBD2. The CDR3 is 17 residues long. Trimming removed 6 bases from V and 4 bases from J; junction bases left unmatched: 9. Germline CDR1 SGHTA, CDR2 FQGTGA. The CDR3, as DNA: TGTGCCAGCAGTCAAGGGCTAGCGGGAGGGAGCACCGGGGAGCTGTTTTTT. Its protein is CASSQGLAGGSTGELFF.

This clonotype was observed many times. The chain uses TRBV7-9 and TRBJ1-1, with 10 bases that match TRBD1. J gave up 0 bases and V 5 bases, and 9 bases lay outside the gene matches. Germline values: CDR1 SEHNR, CDR2 FQNEAQ (reference sequence). This CDR3 spans 17 amino acids. CDR3 loop: CASSKGQGMLVNTEAFF. For the CDR3, the DNA is TGTGCCAGCAGCAAGGGACAGGGGATGCTCGTGAACACTGAAGCTTTCTTT.

The sample holds many counts of this clonotype. The rearrangement uses TRBV6-6 and TRBJ2-7; tentative D call: TRBD1 (6 bases). The CDR3 runs 13 residues. With 7 bases removed from V and 3 bases from J, the gap between germline ends came to 13 bases. Germline CDR1 is MNHNY and CDR2 is SVGAGI (reference sequence). The chain's CDR3 is CASTEQGIYEQYF. CDR3 nucleotide sequence: TGTGCCAGCACCGAACAGGGTATCTACGAGCAGTACTTC.

In this sample, this clonotype turned up many times. The chain joins TRBV7-9 to TRBJ2-2, with unresolved D. V lost 5 bases and J lost 1, with 8 bases in between. This CDR3 region has 14 residues. Germline V CDR1 and CDR2: SEHNR, FQNEAQ (reference sequence). CDR3 amino acids: CASSPNKNTGELFF. CDR3 DNA sequence: TGTGCCAGCAGCCCAAACAAGAACACCGGGGAGCTGTTTTTT. Variable domain in full (rest from reference TRBV7-9 and TRBJ2-2): DTGVSQNPRHKITKRGQNVTFRCDPISEHNRLYWYRQTLGQGPEFLTYFQNEAQLEKSRLLSDRFSAERPKGSFSTLEIQRTEQGDSAMYLCASSPNKNTGELFFGEGSRLTVL.

This clonotype was recorded at least ten times. The CDR3 is CSARDSRQVTYEQYF. CDR3 nucleotides: TGCAGTGCTAGAGACTCCCGCCAGGTGACCTACGAGCAGTACTTC. This chain connects TRBV20-1 to TRBJ2-7, with D unresolved. CDR1 is DFQATT, CDR2 SNEGSKA, per germline (reference sequence). The CDR3 has 15 amino acids. The ends were cut back, 0 bases at V and 2 bases at J, with 14 bases in the middle.

At least ten counts were recorded for this clonotype. CDR3 nucleotides: TGTGCCAGCAGCTTAGGTGGGGGCGCTTATGAAAAACTGTTTTTT. Translated: CASSLGGGAYEKLFF. This rearrangement joins TRBV7-6 to TRBJ1-4, with a weak D call TRBD1 (6 bases). Germline V lookup: CDR1 SGHVS, CDR2 FNYEAQ. V was clipped by 1 base and J by 6 bases, with 12 bases between them. This CDR3 has 15 residues.

V is TRBV5-8 and J is TRBJ2-5; the match to TRBD1 covers 7 bases. From germline, CDR1 is SGHTS and CDR2 YDEGEE. Germline trimming cut 6 bases from V and 4 bases from J; bases unmatched to any gene: 21. This CDR3 is built from 18 residues. The CDR3 DNA is TGTGCCAGCACCCCACGGAGCCATACAGGCAGGGGGAGAGAGACCCAGTACTTC. This codes for CASTPRSHTGRGRETQYF.

This clonotype was seen a few times. The chain couples TRBV7-2 to TRBJ1-1, with D hard to call. V was pared by 1 base and J by 0 bases, with 9 bases between. CDR3 length: 15 residues. The germline V gene encodes CDR1 SGHTA and CDR2 FQGNSA. CDR3 in amino acids: CASSLDSRLNTEAFF. CDR3 DNA sequence: TGTGCCAGCAGCTTAGATAGCCGGCTGAACACTGAAGCTTTCTTT.

The J gene is TRBJ2-3, the V gene TRBV2, with 7 bases lining up with TRBD1. The CDR3 is made up of 14 amino acids. The V gene's germline CDR1 is SNHLY and CDR2 FYNNEI. J lost 3 bases, V lost 6 bases, and 6 bases had no gene match. The CDR3, as DNA: TGTGCCAGCAGGACAGGGCTTCAAACAGATACGCAGTATTTT. This translates into CASRTGLQTDTQYF.

This clonotype was detected many times. The rearrangement joins TRBV6-5 to TRBJ1-2; D unclear. V lost 0 bases and J 2 bases, leaving 10 bases between the germline ends. Germline V CDR1 and CDR2: MNHEY, SVGAGI. The CDR3 is made up of 15 amino acids. The CDR3 DNA reads TGTGCCAGCAGTTACTCTGACGGCAGGAACTATGGCTACACCTTC. It encodes CASSYSDGRNYGYTF.

This clonotype was seen ten or more times. CDR3 in amino acids: CSASKGGDNEKLFF. The DNA of the CDR3 is TGCAGTGCTAGTAAAGGGGGCGATAATGAAAAACTGTTTTTT. The rearrangement joins TRBV20-1 to TRBJ1-4, with 7 nucleotides matching TRBD1. The CDR3 extends over 14 amino acids. V lost 3 bases and J lost 4; bases outside the gene matches: 5. The germline CDR1 and CDR2 sequences are DFQATT and SNEGSKA (reference sequence).